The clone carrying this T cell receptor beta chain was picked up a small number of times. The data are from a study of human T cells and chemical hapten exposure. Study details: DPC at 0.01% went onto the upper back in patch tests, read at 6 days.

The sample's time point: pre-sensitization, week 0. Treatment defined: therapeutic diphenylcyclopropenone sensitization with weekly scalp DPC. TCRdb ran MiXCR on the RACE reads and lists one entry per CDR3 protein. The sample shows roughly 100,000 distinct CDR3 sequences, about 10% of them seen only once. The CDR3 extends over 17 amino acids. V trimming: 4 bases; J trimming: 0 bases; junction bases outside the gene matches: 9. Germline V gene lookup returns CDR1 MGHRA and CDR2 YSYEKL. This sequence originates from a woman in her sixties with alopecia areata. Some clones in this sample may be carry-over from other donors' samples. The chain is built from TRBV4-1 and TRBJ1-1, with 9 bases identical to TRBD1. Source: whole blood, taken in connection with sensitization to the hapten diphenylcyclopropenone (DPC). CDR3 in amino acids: CASSLNWGTGLNTEAFF. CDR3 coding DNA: TGCGCCAGCAGCCTGAACTGGGGGACAGGGTTGAACACTGAAGCTTTCTTT.